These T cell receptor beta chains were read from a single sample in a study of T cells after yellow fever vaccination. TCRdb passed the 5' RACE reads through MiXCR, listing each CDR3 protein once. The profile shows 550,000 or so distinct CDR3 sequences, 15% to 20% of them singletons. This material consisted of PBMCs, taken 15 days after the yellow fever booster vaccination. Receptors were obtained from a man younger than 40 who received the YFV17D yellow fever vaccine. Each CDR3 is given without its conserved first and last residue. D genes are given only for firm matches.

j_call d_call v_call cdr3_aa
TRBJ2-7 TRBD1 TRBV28 ASSLSRQTGPSYEQY
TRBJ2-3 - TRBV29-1 SVEGSSDTQY
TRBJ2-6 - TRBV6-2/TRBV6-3 ASSSLGAGSGANVLT
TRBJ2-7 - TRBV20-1 SAPHWGSMGYEQY
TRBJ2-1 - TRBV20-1 SAPPDLRNEQF
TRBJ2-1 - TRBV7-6 ASSPRGVSYNEQF
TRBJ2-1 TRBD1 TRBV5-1 ASTGWTGFGNEQF
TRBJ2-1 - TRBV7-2 ASSPRLGANEQF
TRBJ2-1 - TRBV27 ASSFAGHTEF
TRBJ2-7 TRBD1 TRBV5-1 ASSPTGAPYEQY
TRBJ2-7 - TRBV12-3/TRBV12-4 ASGNSDTYEQY
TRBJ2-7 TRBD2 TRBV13 ASSLEGLAGRSYEQY
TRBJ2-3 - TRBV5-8 ASTNPGIADTQY
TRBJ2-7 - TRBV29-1 SVEGGTRVDEQY
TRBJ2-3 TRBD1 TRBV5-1 ASSPGQGSDTQY
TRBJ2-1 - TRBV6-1 ASSGGQSSYNEQF
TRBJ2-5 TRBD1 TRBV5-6 ASSFGTEQTQY
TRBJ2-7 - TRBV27 ASRTSWPYEQY
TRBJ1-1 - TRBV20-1 SARLNTEAF